The 9 T cell receptor beta chains reported below all come from one sample, sequenced in a study of cytomegalovirus exposure and HLA in healthy donors. The method was immunoSEQ multiplex PCR; TCRdb's version includes in-frame clones alone and lacks a portion of them. Among fewer than 85,000 clones listed, roughly 94% were seen once. The sequencing input was PBMCs. The source of these receptors is a woman aged 18-29 years in good health and CMV-seronegative.

The gene calls are TRBV9 and TRBJ1-2, with a tentative D call TRBD1 (5 bases). The germline V and J ends were trimmed by 3 bases and 5 bases, with 23 bases remaining between them. This CDR3 has 17 residues. Germline V gene data show CDR1 as SGDLS and CDR2 as YYNGEE. CDR3 region: CASSAPSSYPTAYGYTF. CDR3 bases: TGTGCCAGCAGCGCCCCCTCGTCGTATCCGACAGCATATGGCTACACCTTC.

This clone was picked up a small number of times. J is TRBJ1-6 and V is TRBV5-8; a possible D gene is TRBD1 (5 bases). The CDR3 length is 15 residues. The V end lost 1 base, the J end lost 6 bases, and 11 bases lay between the germline ends. CDR1 is SGHTS, CDR2 YDEGEE, per germline. CDR3 DNA sequence: TGTGCCAGCAGCTTGAGGACCGGGGGTAATTCACCCCTCCACTTT. It yields the protein CASSLRTGGNSPLHF.

Only a few counts were recorded for this clone. This rearrangement joins TRBV5-6 to TRBJ1-5; the D is unclear. Per germline, CDR1 SGHDT and CDR2 YYEEEE. The CDR3 is 12 amino acids. V was shortened by 4 bases and J by 3 bases, with 5 bases between the two germline ends. The CDR3 loop reads CASSVYNQPQHF. The CDR3 nucleotides are TGTGCCAGCAGCGTTTACAATCAGCCCCAGCATTTT.

The chain joins TRBV5-1 to TRBJ1-4, with 7 bases matching TRBD1. In germline, CDR1 is SGHRS, CDR2 YFSETQ. The CDR3 contains 17 residues. Trimming at V came to 4 bases and at J to 7 bases, leaving 16 bases not matched to a gene. DNA for the CDR3: TGCGCCAGCAGCCCCACTTGGCTAACAGGGGTGGGTGAAAAACTGTTTTTT. This codes for CASSPTWLTGVGEKLFF.

The chain links TRBV11-1 to TRBJ2-7; the match to TRBD1 covers 9 bases. Germline V gives CDR1 SGHAT, CDR2 FQDESV (reference sequence). The CDR3 length is 14 residues. After removal of 5 bases from V and 5 bases from J, the junction contained 7 bases not matched to a gene. The CDR3 reads CASSPGTGTDEQYF. In DNA, the CDR3 is TGTGCCAGCAGCCCCGGGACAGGGACAGACGAGCAGTACTTC.

This rearrangement joins TRBV18 to TRBJ2-3; perhaps TRBD2 as D (6 bases). The CDR3 spans 16 residues. Trimming removed 3 bases from V and 2 bases from J, with 15 bases in between. In germline, CDR1 is KGHSH, CDR2 LQKENI. The DNA of the CDR3 is TGTGCCAGCTCACCGCCAAGACTAGGCCACACAGATACGCAGTATTTT. Translating gives CASSPPRLGHTDTQYF.

The chain links TRBV5-5 to TRBJ1-1; 7 bases fit TRBD1. J was trimmed by 11 bases and V by 4 bases; bases with no gene match: 20. The length of the CDR3 is 16 residues. Per the germline V gene, CDR1 is SGHKS and CDR2 is YYEKEE (reference sequence). The CDR3 reads CASSTRTGTGPLPAFF. CDR3 in DNA: TGTGCCAGCAGCACCCGGACAGGTACGGGACCGCTGCCTGCTTTCTTT.

The rearrangement uses TRBV7-6 and TRBJ2-3, with 14 bases aligning to TRBD2. Trimming removed 2 bases from V and 6 bases from J; junction bases left unmatched: 13. CDR1 and CDR2 (germline): SGHVS, FNYEAQ. The length of the CDR3 is 19 residues. The CDR3 region has the DNA TGTGCCAGCAGCTTACGAGGACTAGCGGGGGGCCTCCTCAGGGATACGCAGTATTTT. This gives the protein CASSLRGLAGGLLRDTQYF.

The chain recombines TRBV7-9 with TRBJ2-7, with D possibly matching TRBD2 (5 bases). V lost 6 bases and J 2 bases, leaving 17 bases between the germline ends. The CDR3 length is 15 residues. Germline V gene data show CDR1 as SEHNR and CDR2 as FQNEAQ (reference sequence). CDR3 nucleotide sequence: TGTGCCAGCAGAGACGTGAGGGTAAACCCCTACGAGCAGTACTTC. This encodes CASRDVRVNPYEQYF.